One TCR beta chain is described in this entry. After re-calling the 5' RACE reads, TCRdb lists one entry per CDR3 protein, DNA absent. The listing records 300,000 to 400,000 distinct CDR3 sequences. The data derive from a study of monozygotic twins with inflammatory bowel disease. This TCR was recovered from a human donor with ulcerative colitis or Crohn's disease, or a healthy co-twin of an affected twin (not recorded which). The sequenced sample consisted of blood.

CDR3 protein: CATSEKSRGLGETQYF. This chain connects TRBV24-1 to TRBJ2-5; the TCRdb call, TRBD2, lacks DNA for checking. CDR1 is KGHDR and CDR2 is SFDVKD in the germline V gene. This CDR3 region has 16 residues.